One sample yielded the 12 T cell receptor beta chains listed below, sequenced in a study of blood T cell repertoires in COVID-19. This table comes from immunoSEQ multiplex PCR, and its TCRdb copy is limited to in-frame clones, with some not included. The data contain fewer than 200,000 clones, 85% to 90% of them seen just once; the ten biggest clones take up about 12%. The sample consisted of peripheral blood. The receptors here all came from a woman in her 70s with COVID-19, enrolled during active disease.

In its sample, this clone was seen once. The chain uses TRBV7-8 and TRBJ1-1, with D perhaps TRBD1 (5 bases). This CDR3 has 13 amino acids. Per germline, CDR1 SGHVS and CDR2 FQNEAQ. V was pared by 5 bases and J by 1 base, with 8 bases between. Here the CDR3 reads CASSMTENTEAFF. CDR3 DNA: TGTGCCAGCAGCATGACAGAGAACACTGAAGCTTTCTTT.

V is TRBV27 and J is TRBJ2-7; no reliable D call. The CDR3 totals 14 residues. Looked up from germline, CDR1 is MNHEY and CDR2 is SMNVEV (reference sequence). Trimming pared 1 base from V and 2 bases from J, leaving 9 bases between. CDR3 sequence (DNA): TGTGCCAGCAGTTTATATTCGGGTCCCTACGAGCAGTACTTC. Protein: CASSLYSGPYEQYF.

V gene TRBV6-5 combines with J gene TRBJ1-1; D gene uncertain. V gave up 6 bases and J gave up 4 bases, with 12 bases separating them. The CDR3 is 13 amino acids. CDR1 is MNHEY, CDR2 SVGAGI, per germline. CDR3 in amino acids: CASRDGRGTEAFF. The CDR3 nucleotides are TGTGCCAGCAGGGACGGGAGAGGCACTGAAGCTTTCTTT.

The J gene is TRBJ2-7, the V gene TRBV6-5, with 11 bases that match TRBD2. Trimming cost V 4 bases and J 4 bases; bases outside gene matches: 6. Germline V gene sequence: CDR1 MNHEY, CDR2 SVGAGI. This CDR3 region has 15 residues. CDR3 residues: CASSSSGTSGYEQYF. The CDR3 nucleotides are TGTGCCAGCAGTTCCTCCGGGACTAGCGGTTACGAGCAGTACTTC.

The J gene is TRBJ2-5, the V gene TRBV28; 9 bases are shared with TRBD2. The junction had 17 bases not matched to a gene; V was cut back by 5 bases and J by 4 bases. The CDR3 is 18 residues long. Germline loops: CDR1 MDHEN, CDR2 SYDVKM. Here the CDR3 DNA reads TGTGCCAGCAGTGCCTCCGGGACTAGCAGGTTTAGGGGAGAGACCCAGTACTTC. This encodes CASSASGTSRFRGETQYF.

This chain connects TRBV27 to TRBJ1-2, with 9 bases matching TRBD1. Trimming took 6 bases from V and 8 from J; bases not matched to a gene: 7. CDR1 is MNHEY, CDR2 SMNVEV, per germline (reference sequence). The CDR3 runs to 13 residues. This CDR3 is CASRQGARQGYTF. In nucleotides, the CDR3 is TGTGCCAGCAGACAGGGGGCGCGTCAGGGCTACACCTTC.

The CDR3 DNA sequence: TGCGCCAGCAGCTTGATAGTGGGACTCTCCTACAATGAGCAGTTCTTC. Translation: CASSLIVGLSYNEQFF. The chain joins TRBV5-1 to TRBJ2-1, with TRBD2 as a possible D gene (6 bases). The CDR3 totals 16 residues. Trimming removed 1 base at V and 0 bases at J, with 11 bases between. Germline-derived CDR1 and CDR2 are SGHRS and YFSETQ. Using reference TRBV5-1 and TRBJ2-1 for the parts outside the CDR3, the full variable domain is KAGVTQTPRYLIKTRGQQVTLSCSPISGHRSVSWYQQTPGQGLQFLFEYFSETQRNKGNFPGRFSGRQFSNSRSEMNVSTLELGDSALYLCASSLIVGLSYNEQFFGPGTRLTVL.

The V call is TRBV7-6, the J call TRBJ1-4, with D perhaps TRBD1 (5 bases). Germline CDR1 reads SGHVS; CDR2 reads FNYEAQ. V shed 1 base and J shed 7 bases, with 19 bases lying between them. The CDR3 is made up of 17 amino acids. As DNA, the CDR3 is TGTGCCAGCAGCTTAGAGGAAGGGGTTAGGCGTGGTGAAAAACTGTTTTTT. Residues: CASSLEEGVRRGEKLFF. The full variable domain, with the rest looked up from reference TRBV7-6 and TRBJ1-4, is GAGVSQSPRYKVTKRGQDVALRCDPISGHVSLYWYRQALGQGPEFLTYFNYEAQQDKSGLPNDRFSAERPEGSISTLTIQRTEQRDSAMYRCASSLEEGVRRGEKLFFGSGTQLSVL.

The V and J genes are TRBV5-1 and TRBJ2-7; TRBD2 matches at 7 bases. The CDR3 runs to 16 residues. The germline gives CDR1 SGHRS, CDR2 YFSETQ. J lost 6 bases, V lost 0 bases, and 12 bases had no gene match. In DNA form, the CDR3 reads TGCGCCAGCAGCTTGGGGGGTGCTAGCGGCCGGACCGAGCAGTACTTC. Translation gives CASSLGGASGRTEQYF.

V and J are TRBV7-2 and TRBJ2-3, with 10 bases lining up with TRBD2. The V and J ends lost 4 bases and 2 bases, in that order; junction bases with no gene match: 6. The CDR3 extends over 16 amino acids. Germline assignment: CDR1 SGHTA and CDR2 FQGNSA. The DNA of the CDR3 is TGTGCCAGCAGCTCGATAGCGGGAGGAAACACAGATACGCAGTATTTT. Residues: CASSSIAGGNTDTQYF.

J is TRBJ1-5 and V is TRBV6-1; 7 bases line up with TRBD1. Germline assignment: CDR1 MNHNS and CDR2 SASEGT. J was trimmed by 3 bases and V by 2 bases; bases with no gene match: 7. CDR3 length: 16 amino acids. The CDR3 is CASSEFPGTDNQPQHF. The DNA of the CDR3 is TGTGCCAGCAGTGAATTCCCCGGGACAGACAATCAGCCCCAGCATTTT.

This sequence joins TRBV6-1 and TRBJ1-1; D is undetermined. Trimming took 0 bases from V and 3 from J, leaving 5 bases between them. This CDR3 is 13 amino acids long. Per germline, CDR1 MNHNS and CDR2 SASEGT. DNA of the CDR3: TGTGCCAGCAGTGAAGCTGGCTACACTGAAGCTTTCTTT. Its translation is CASSEAGYTEAFF.